These T cell receptor beta chains were read from a single sample in a study of blood T cell repertoires in COVID-19. Profiled with immunoSEQ multiplex PCR; TCRdb holds only in-frame clones, not every one. This table holds around 270,000 clones, about 91% found once. The sequenced sample was peripheral blood. The receptors here all came from a person aged 18 to 29 with COVID-19, enrolled during active disease. CDR3s include the opening cysteine and the closing phenylalanine or tryptophan. Fields, in order: J gene, D gene, clone size, V gene, CDR3 protein, CDR3 DNA. D genes are given only for firm matches. Not every row has a clone size; where given, it reads once, few, many or a size class.

TRBJ1-6 | - | - | TRBV19 | CASSNRGNSPLHF | TGTGCCAGTAGTAACCGGGGTAATTCACCCCTCCACTTT
TRBJ2-3 | TRBD2 | - | TRBV27 | CASSMTSGRQYF | TGTGCCAGCAGTATGACTAGCGGGAGACAGTATTTT
TRBJ1-2 | - | - | TRBV1 | CTSSINPAGGGYTF | TGCACCAGCAGCATTAACCCCGCGGGTGGAGGCTACACCTTC
TRBJ2-1 | TRBD2 | - | TRBV2 | CASSDGLAGDYNEQFF | TGTGCCAGCAGTGACGGGCTAGCGGGTGACTACAATGAGCAGTTCTTC
TRBJ2-2 | TRBD1 | - | TRBV9 | CASSLVPGQDNTGELFF | TGTGCCAGCAGCCTAGTCCCGGGACAGGATAACACCGGGGAGCTGTTTTTT
TRBJ2-1 | TRBD1 | few | TRBV24-1 | CATSASQMQGQVYNEQFF | TGTGCCACCAGTGCCTCCCAAATGCAGGGACAGGTCTACAATGAGCAGTTCTTC
TRBJ2-3 | - | - | TRBV27 | CATQGDTQYF | TGTGCCACTCAGGGAGATACGCAGTATTTT
TRBJ1-1 | - | - | TRBV29-1 | CSVQGSINTEAFF | TGCAGCGTTCAGGGGTCGATCAACACTGAAGCTTTCTTT
TRBJ2-7 | - | - | TRBV5-4 | CASSSSPTASTYEQYF | TGTGCCAGCAGCTCCTCCCCCACAGCTTCCACCTACGAGCAGTACTTC
TRBJ1-1 | - | - | TRBV27 | CASRYFSNTEAFF | TGTGCCAGCAGGTACTTTTCGAACACTGAAGCTTTCTTT
TRBJ2-3 | - | - | TRBV9 | CASSRTDTQYF | TGTGCCAGCAGCCGTACAGATACGCAGTATTTT
TRBJ2-1 | TRBD2 | - | TRBV6-4 | CASSLAGGQYNEQFF | TGTGCCAGCAGTCTAGCGGGAGGGCAGTACAATGAGCAGTTCTTC
TRBJ2-7 | TRBD2 | - | TRBV7-7 | CASSPIAGGPYEQYF | TGTGCTAGCAGCCCGATAGCGGGAGGGCCCTACGAGCAGTACTTC
TRBJ2-5 | - | once | TRBV5-4 | CASSPYQETQYF | TGTGCCAGCAGCCCGTACCAAGAGACCCAGTACTTC
TRBJ2-5 | - | - | TRBV5-1 | CASSLRTVKETQYF | TGCGCCAGCAGCTTAAGGACAGTTAAAGAGACCCAGTACTTC
TRBJ1-6 | TRBD1 | - | TRBV3-1/TRBV3-2 | CASSPPTGPNSPLHF | TGTGCCAGCAGCCCACCGACAGGGCCCAATTCACCCCTCCACTTT
TRBJ2-5 | TRBD2 | - | TRBV27 | CASSSVGEGETQYF | TGTGCCAGCAGTTCAGTAGGGGAGGGGGAGACCCAGTACTTC
TRBJ2-3 | TRBD2 | - | TRBV6-7 | CARSRYGTSGFTDTQYF | TGTGCCAGAAGCAGATACGGGACTAGCGGATTCACAGATACGCAGTATTTT
TRBJ2-3 | - | few | TRBV9 | CASTPREQNTDTQYF | TGTGCCAGCACCCCCCGGGAGCAGAACACAGATACGCAGTATTTT
TRBJ2-1 | TRBD2 | - | TRBV9 | CASGVGLAGYNEQFF | TGTGCCAGCGGGGTCGGACTAGCGGGTTACAATGAGCAGTTCTTC
TRBJ2-3 | - | - | TRBV28 | CASSSTSSTDTQYF | TGTGCCAGCAGTTCCACTTCTAGCACAGATACGCAGTATTTT
TRBJ1-5 | - | once | TRBV19 | CASSIASFGNQPQHF | TGTGCCAGTAGTATAGCTTCTTTCGGCAATCAGCCCCAGCATTTT
TRBJ1-1 | - | - | TRBV2 | CASSEGPNTEAFF | TGTGCCAGCAGTGAAGGGCCGAACACTGAAGCTTTCTTT
TRBJ2-1 | TRBD2 | once | TRBV27 | CASSFDSGFSNEQFF | TGTGCCAGCAGTTTTGATAGCGGGTTTAGTAATGAGCAGTTCTTC